One sample yielded the 5 T cell receptor beta chains listed below, sequenced in a study of human CD8 memory T cell subsets. Sequencing libraries of TCR beta were made by UMI-labeled 5' RACE. TCRdb reanalyzed the 5' RACE reads, giving one entry per CDR3 protein sequence and no DNA. The sample data list 6,500 to 7,000 distinct CDR3 sequences. The sequenced sample consisted of CD8+ stem-like memory T cells (TSCM and TCM) sorted from PBMCs. Subset described: stem-like memory CD8 T cells (TSTEM), CCR7+ PD-1- TIGIT-. The receptor set was obtained from a human donor in good health.

CDR3 protein: CASSYLRRDEQYF. The chain couples TRBV6-2 or TRBV6-3 to TRBJ2-7; checking the TCRdb D call of TRBD2 is not possible without DNA. CDR1 MNHEY and CDR2 SVGEGT come from the germline V gene. This CDR3 has 13 residues.

The chain recombines TRBV11-2 with TRBJ2-7; TCRdb's D gene call, TRBD1, goes unchecked for lack of DNA. The germline V gene encodes CDR1 SGHAT and CDR2 FQNNGV. This CDR3 region has 14 residues. Here the CDR3 reads CASSLGDSFYEQYF.

The rearrangement joins TRBV5-6 to TRBJ1-2; lacking DNA, the TRBD1 call made by TCRdb goes unchecked. Germline V CDR1 and CDR2: SGHDT, YYEEEE. The CDR3 runs to 16 residues. The chain's CDR3 is CASSLEVGHREYGYTF.

This chain joins TRBV12-2 and TRBJ1-5; TCRdb designates TRBD1, a call that cannot be tested without DNA. TRBV12-2 is reported as a pseudogene. The CDR3 is made up of 19 amino acids. CDR3 region: CARLRPDRGKAGSNQPQHF.

The chain is built from TRBV6-5 and TRBJ2-5; the TCRdb call, TRBD2, lacks DNA for checking. Germline CDR1 reads MNHEY; CDR2 reads SVGAGI. The CDR3 has 14 residues. The CDR3 region is CASSYETGRAPQYF.